This entry lists 4 T cell receptor beta chains sequenced from one sample in a study of blood T cells in healthy people across ages. For the second PCR, which ran for about 6 to 12 cycles, a sample-barcoded 5' primer and a J-beta primer mix were used. TCRdb used MiXCR to reprocess the 5' RACE reads, holding one entry per CDR3 protein. The data show 600,000 to 850,000 distinct CDR3 sequences, more than 20% seen once. These data are also associated with another study on T cells of mothers and their children.

The material sequenced was blood. These TCRs come from a boy under 18 in good health.

This chain uses TRBV6-2 or TRBV6-3 with TRBJ2-5; D is ambiguous. The J call may be mistaken, given a closer DNA end match to TRBJ2-1. The CDR3 has 11 residues. Germline V gene data show CDR1 as MNHEY and CDR2 as SVGEGT. CDR3 sequence (DNA): TGTGCCAGCGGATTCCACAATGAGCAGTTCTTC. It is translated as CASGFHNEQFF.

The chain employs TRBV29-1 and TRBJ1-1, with 7 bases lining up with TRBD1. In germline, CDR1 is SQVTM, CDR2 ANQGSEA. After removal of 7 bases from V and 1 base from J, the junction contained 6 bases not matched to a gene. There are 13 residues in the CDR3. The CDR3 nucleotides read TGCAGCGGCTCGAGGGGGCCGAACACTGAAGCTTTCTTT. Protein product: CSGSRGPNTEAFF.

This clonotype was seen only a few times. The chain has TRBV27 and TRBJ2-5; the D call may be TRBD1 or TRBD2 (5 bases each). Germline lookup yields CDR1 MNHEY and CDR2 SMNVEV (reference sequence). This CDR3 spans 17 amino acids. V was trimmed by 2 bases and J by 5 bases, leaving 21 bases between them. CDR3 sequence: CASSLGSRVGSRETQYF. The CDR3 bases are TGTGCCAGCAGTTTAGGGAGCAGGGTAGGGAGCAGGGAGACCCAGTACTTC.

This rearrangement joins TRBV9 to TRBJ1-1; D not resolved. The CDR3 extends over 13 amino acids. CDR1 is SGDLS and CDR2 is YYNGEE in the germline V gene. V shed 6 bases and J shed 1 base, with 10 bases lying between them. For the CDR3, the DNA is TGTGCCAGCACAAGGCTCCAGAACACTGAAGCTTTCTTT. Its protein product is CASTRLQNTEAFF. The entire variable domain, with the rest obtained from reference TRBV9 and TRBJ1-1, is as follows: DSGVTQTPKHLITATGQRVTLRCSPRSGDLSVYWYQQSLDQGLQFLIQYYNGEERAKGNILERFSAQQFPDLHSELNLSSLELGDSALYFCASTRLQNTEAFFGQGTRLTVV.